One and the same sample provided the 15 T cell receptor beta chains below, sequenced in a study of T cell repertoires in cytomegalovirus infection. TCRdb processed the reads anew with MiXCR; each CDR3 protein has one entry. The sample shows more than 650,000 distinct CDR3 sequences, about 40% of them seen only once. Material for sequencing was PBMCs. The receptors shown here come from a human donor in good health (CMV status not recorded). Some clones in this sample may be carry-over from other donors' samples.

This clonotype was observed many times. The chain carries TRBV7-2 and TRBJ2-1; D is unresolved. Trimming left V 1 base short and J 7 bases short, with 8 bases between. The CDR3 sequence is 13 residues long. Germline V gene sequence: CDR1 SGHTA, CDR2 FQGNSA. In DNA, the CDR3 is TGTGCCAGCAGCTTAGTCCATGGGAATGAGCAGTTCTTC. It specifies CASSLVHGNEQFF.

This sequence joins TRBV27 and TRBJ2-3, with 7 bases fitting TRBD2. Germline CDR1 and CDR2: MNHEY and SMNVEV (reference sequence). Losses at the gene ends were 1 base for V and 0 bases for J; bases not matched to a gene: 7. The CDR3 spans 17 residues. CDR3 sequence: CASSLFRGSGSTDTQYF. The CDR3 bases are TGTGCCAGCAGTTTATTTCGTGGTAGCGGGAGCACAGATACGCAGTATTTT.

In this sample, this clonotype turned up a few times. The chain joins TRBV28 to TRBJ2-7, with D possibly being TRBD1 (5 bases). V was shortened by 7 bases and J by 3 bases, with 13 bases between the two germline ends. Germline values: CDR1 MDHEN, CDR2 SYDVKM. The CDR3 extends over 13 amino acids. CDR3 protein: CASNPIDSYEQYF. Written as DNA, the CDR3 is TGTGCCAGCAACCCAATCGACAGCTACGAGCAGTACTTC.

CDR3 in amino acids: CASSRDWRYEQYF. In DNA form, the CDR3 reads TGTGCCAGCAGCCGGGACTGGCGATACGAGCAGTACTTC. The chain carries TRBV7-3 and TRBJ2-7, with D perhaps TRBD2 (6 bases). Per the germline V gene, CDR1 is SGHTA and CDR2 is FQGTGA. The V end was cut by 5 bases, the J end by 4 bases, with 12 bases between. The CDR3 runs 13 residues.

This clonotype has more than one count but fewer than ten. The rearrangement joins TRBV28 to TRBJ1-5; 9 bases match TRBD1. From germline, CDR1 is MDHEN and CDR2 SYDVKM. With 4 bases clipped from V and 0 bases from J, the junction kept 10 bases outside the gene matches. The CDR3 loop spans 18 amino acids. CDR3 nucleotides: TGTGCCAGCAGTTCAACGACAGGGGGAGCATATAGCAATCAGCCCCAGCATTTT. This translates into CASSSTTGGAYSNQPQHF.

This clonotype was seen ten or more times. This chain connects TRBV28 to TRBJ2-5, with D possibly matching TRBD1 (6 bases). Germline V CDR1 and CDR2: MDHEN, SYDVKM. V lost 2 bases to trimming and J lost 11 bases, with 12 bases between them. This CDR3 is built from 12 residues. The CDR3 protein is CASSLAPQGQYF. CDR3 bases: TGTGCCAGCAGTTTAGCCCCACAGGGACAGTACTTC.

V usage is TRBV2 and J usage is TRBJ1-1; TRBD1 is a possible D gene (5 bases). V lost 3 bases and J 1 base, leaving 18 bases between the germline ends. Germline-derived CDR1 and CDR2 are SNHLY and FYNNEI. CDR3 size: 17 residues. CDR3 sequence: CASSDPPYGGENTEAFF. Here the CDR3 DNA reads TGTGCCAGCAGTGACCCACCATATGGAGGGGAGAACACTGAAGCTTTCTTT.

This clonotype has ten or more counts. The rearrangement uses TRBV7-2 and TRBJ2-3, with 7 bases matching TRBD2. The junction had 11 bases not matched to a gene; V was cut back by 3 bases and J by 5 bases. Germline CDR1 and CDR2: SGHTA and FQGNSA. The CDR3 is 16 amino acids. The CDR3: CASSFSGPGGKDTQYF. The CDR3 nucleotides are TGTGCCAGCAGCTTCTCCGGACCCGGGGGGAAAGATACGCAGTATTTT.

Many counts were recorded for this clonotype. The V gene is TRBV19, the J gene TRBJ2-2; 7 bases are a match to TRBD1. This CDR3 is 15 amino acids long. J gave up 4 bases and V 10 bases, and 12 bases lay outside the gene matches. From germline, CDR1 is LNHDA and CDR2 SQIVND (reference sequence). In nucleotides, the CDR3 is TGTGCCACTGGGACAGCCTTAGTATCCACCGGGGAGCTGTTTTTT. Residues: CATGTALVSTGELFF.

The rearrangement uses TRBV20-1 and TRBJ2-5; 8 bases line up with TRBD2. The V segment lost 6 bases and the J segment 1 base; nucleotides outside the gene matches: 16. CDR1 and CDR2 (germline): DFQATT, SNEGSKA (reference sequence). This CDR3 comprises 17 residues. CDR3 in DNA: TGCAGTGCCCACAGGGATCGGGCGGGAGGCCTCCAAGAGACCCAGTACTTC. Translating it yields CSAHRDRAGGLQETQYF.

A few counts support this clonotype. The chain employs TRBV19 and TRBJ2-7, with no clear D. With 1 base removed from V and 3 bases from J, the gap between germline ends came to 10 bases. The length of the CDR3 is 14 residues. Per germline, CDR1 LNHDA and CDR2 SQIVND (reference sequence). CDR3 loop: CASSIAHPLYEQYF. The CDR3 coding sequence is TGTGCCAGTAGTATAGCCCACCCCCTCTACGAGCAGTACTTC.

Concerning this clonotype: An end of the junction differs from the germline gene, which may be a read error. This sequence joins TRBV7-9 and TRBJ2-1, with D possibly matching TRBD2 (5 bases). CDR1 and CDR2 from the germline V gene are SEHNR and FQNEAQ (reference sequence). This CDR3 region has 15 residues. CDR3 nucleotide sequence: TGTGCCAGCAGCTTAGTAGCGACTCCACTAAATGCGCAGTTCTTC. It specifies CASSLVATPLNAQFF.

This chain links TRBV7-2 with TRBJ1-2, with 7 bases lining up with TRBD1. The CDR3 sequence is 14 residues long. Per germline, CDR1 SGHTA and CDR2 FQGNSA. The V and J ends lost 3 bases and 4 bases, in that order; junction bases with no gene match: 5. In DNA form, the CDR3 reads TGTGCCAGCAGCTTGGACAGGAGAACCTATGGCTACACCTTC. Translated, it gives CASSLDRRTYGYTF.

Only a few counts were recorded for this clonotype. CDR3 sequence: CASRAPSGSSYNEQFF. The CDR3 DNA follows: TGTGCCAGCAGGGCCCCTAGCGGGAGCTCCTACAATGAGCAGTTCTTC. This chain links TRBV6-5 with TRBJ2-1, with 10 positions matching TRBD2. The junction had 5 bases not matched to a gene; V was cut back by 6 bases and J by 0 bases. CDR1 MNHEY and CDR2 SVGAGI come from the germline V gene. This CDR3 has 16 amino acids.

In this sample, this clonotype turned up a few times. The gene calls are TRBV6-1 and TRBJ1-1; D may be TRBD1 (6 bases). The CDR3 totals 17 residues. Looked up from germline, CDR1 is MNHNS and CDR2 is SASEGT. V shed 5 bases and J shed 0 bases, with 19 bases lying between them. CDR3 nucleotide sequence: TGTGCCAGCAGTCAACATAAATCCGGACAGTTGAACACTGAAGCTTTCTTT. As protein: CASSQHKSGQLNTEAFF.